This T cell receptor beta chain was recorded in a study of blood T cells in healthy people across ages. Findings and caveats of the study: Getting older went along with TCR beta diversity per million T cells dropping roughly linearly.

Per germline, CDR1 SEHNR and CDR2 FQNEAQ (reference sequence). This CDR3 is 16 amino acids long. Trimming at V came to 5 bases and at J to 9 bases, leaving 14 bases not matched to a gene. Then a second PCR, running about 6 to 12 cycles, was carried out with a sample-barcoded 5' primer and a J-beta primer mix. One entry per CDR3 protein results from TCRdb running MiXCR on the 5' RACE reads. The data hold about 970,000 distinct CDR3 sequences, with roughly 50% observed a single time. Note on this clonotype: What it binds is unknown.

Extractions gave at least 5.5 micrograms of total RNA per sample. The receptor was derived from a woman aged 55-70 years in good health. V usage is TRBV7-9 and J usage is TRBJ1-3; 9 positions match TRBD1. The sample consisted of blood. The CDR3 protein is CASSRTGTGTLGTIYF. CDR3 DNA: TGTGCCAGCAGCAGAACCGGGACAGGGACTCTTGGCACCATATATTTT.